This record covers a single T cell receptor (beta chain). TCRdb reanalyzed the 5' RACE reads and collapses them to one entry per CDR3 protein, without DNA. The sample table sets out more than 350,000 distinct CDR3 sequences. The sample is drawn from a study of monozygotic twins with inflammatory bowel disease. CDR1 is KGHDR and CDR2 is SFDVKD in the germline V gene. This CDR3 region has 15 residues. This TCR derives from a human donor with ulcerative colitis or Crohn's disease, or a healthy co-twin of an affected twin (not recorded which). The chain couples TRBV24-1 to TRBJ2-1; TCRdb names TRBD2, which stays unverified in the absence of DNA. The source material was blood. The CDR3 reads CATSDLTGGPHEQFF.